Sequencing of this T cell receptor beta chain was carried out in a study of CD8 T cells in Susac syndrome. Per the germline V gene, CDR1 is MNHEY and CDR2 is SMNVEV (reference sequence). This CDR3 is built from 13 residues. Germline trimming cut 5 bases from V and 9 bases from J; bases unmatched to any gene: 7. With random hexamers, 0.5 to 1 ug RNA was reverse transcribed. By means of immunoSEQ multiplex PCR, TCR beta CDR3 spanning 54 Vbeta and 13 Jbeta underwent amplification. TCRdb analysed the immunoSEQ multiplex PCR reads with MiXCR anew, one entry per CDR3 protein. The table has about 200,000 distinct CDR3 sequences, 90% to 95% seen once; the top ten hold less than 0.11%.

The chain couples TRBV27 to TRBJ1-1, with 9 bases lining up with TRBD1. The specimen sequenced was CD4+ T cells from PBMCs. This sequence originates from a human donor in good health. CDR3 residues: CASSPAGQGKAFF. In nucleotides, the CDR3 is TGTGCCAGCAGTCCTGCGGGACAGGGCAAAGCTTTCTTT.